This TCR beta chain is from a study of control samples from healthy donors and cancer patients. Sequencing used immunoSEQ multiplex PCR; TCRdb keeps in-frame clones, though not all of them. The data show approximately 190,000 clones, 90% to 95% seen once. This CDR3 has 14 residues. Germline trimming cut 1 base from V and 4 bases from J; bases unmatched to any gene: 2. The germline V gene encodes CDR1 LNHNV and CDR2 YYDKDF (reference sequence). The gene calls are TRBV15 and TRBJ1-1; 8 nucleotides agree with TRBD1. Sequenced material: blood. This receptor was identified in a man younger than 45 in good health. CDR3 loop: CATSRGTGGTEAFF. CDR3 bases: TGTGCCACCAGCAGAGGAACAGGGGGCACTGAAGCTTTCTTT.